This TCR beta chain was identified during a study of CD8+ T cells in alopecia areata. The treatment is: oral pan-JAK inhibitor, 5-10 mg twice daily. Trimming stripped 2 bases from V and 3 bases from J, with 2 bases between. Germline CDR1 reads MGHDK; CDR2 reads SYGVNS. The CDR3 is made up of 11 amino acids. In its sample, this clone was seen a few times. cDNA serving as the sequencing template came from extracted, reverse transcribed RNA. Method: immunoSEQ multiplex PCR; TCRdb's copy keeps in-frame clones and lacks some. The profile shows 80,000 to 100,000 clones, 44% of them singletons. The sequencing here drew on CD8+ T cells sorted from blood, taken at week 24, from a patient treated with tofacitinib. The chain carries TRBV25-1 and TRBJ2-7, with D unresolved. The source is a human donor with alopecia areata. The chain's CDR3 is CASSESYEQYF. The CDR3 DNA follows: TGTGCCAGCAGTGAAAGCTACGAGCAGTACTTC.